In this sample, the clone carrying this TCR beta chain turned up many times. The entry originates in a study of CD8+CD57+ T cells in acquired aplastic anemia. Profiling of TCR beta VDJ combinations and CDR3 sequences used genomic DNA as template. TCRdb recomputed calls from the reads with MiXCR, one row per CDR3 protein. The sample carries around 220,000 distinct CDR3 sequences, around 50% recorded once. CD8+CD57+ cell expansion had been shown by flow cytometry in patients chosen for sequencing. Prior therapy had not been administered to any patient at the time of blood sampling. The CDR3 is 18 amino acids. In germline, CDR1 is LGHNT, CDR2 FRNRAP. Germline trimming cut 0 bases from V and 4 bases from J; bases unmatched to any gene: 12.

The receptor was isolated from a human donor with aplastic anemia. Sample: sorted CD4+, CD8+, or CD8+CD57+ T cells (not recorded which) from PBMCs. J is TRBJ1-5 and V is TRBV12-5; 7 bases align to TRBD1. CDR3 coding DNA: TGTGCTAGTGGTTTGGTAAACAGGGGACCCAAAGCGAATCAGCCCCAGCATTTT. Residues: CASGLVNRGPKANQPQHF.